Presented here are 10 T cell receptor beta chains from one specimen sequenced in a study of cytotoxic CD8 clonotypes in ibrutinib-treated CLL. Data came from immunoSEQ multiplex PCR; TCRdb stores just in-frame clones and leaves some out. The table records tens of thousands of clones, roughly 70% of them present only once. Sample: PBMCs, taken after 24 months of ibrutinib treatment. These receptors all come from a human donor with chronic lymphocytic leukemia.

V and J are TRBV27 and TRBJ1-2; D call uncertain. This CDR3 has 13 residues. The V end was cut by 2 bases, the J end by 4 bases, with 8 bases between. CDR1 and CDR2 from the germline V gene are MNHEY and SMNVEV (reference sequence). The CDR3 DNA sequence: TGTGCCAGCAGTTTAGGTCTGCCCTATGGCTACACCTTC. Translating gives CASSLGLPYGYTF.

V and J are TRBV9 and TRBJ2-7; TRBD2 matches at 8 bases. CDR3 size: 14 residues. V gave up 2 bases and J gave up 5 bases; unmatched junction bases: 6. Looked up from germline, CDR1 is SGDLS and CDR2 is YYNGEE. CDR3 loop: CASSVIAGSDEQYF. DNA for the CDR3: TGTGCCAGCAGCGTGATAGCGGGGTCCGACGAGCAGTACTTC.

The V and J genes are TRBV11-1 and TRBJ2-3, with 10 positions matching TRBD2. The CDR3 covers 18 residues. Germline V gene sequence: CDR1 SGHAT, CDR2 FQDESV (reference sequence). V trimming: 4 bases; J trimming: 0 bases; junction bases outside the gene matches: 10. The CDR3 DNA reads TGTGCCAGCAGCTCACCTCGAACTAGCGGGGTTAGCACAGATACGCAGTATTTT. It is translated as CASSSPRTSGVSTDTQYF.

This clone was picked up one time. This chain uses TRBV5-1 with TRBJ2-5; 8 positions match TRBD1. Germline V gene sequence: CDR1 SGHRS, CDR2 YFSETQ. The V and J ends lost 4 bases and 5 bases, in that order; junction bases with no gene match: 7. CDR3 length equals 14 residues. This chain's CDR3 is CASSRGQGRETQYF. CDR3 nucleotide sequence: TGCGCCAGCAGCCGAGGACAGGGCAGGGAGACCCAGTACTTC.

The chain couples TRBV19 to TRBJ2-2, with TRBD1 as a possible D gene (6 bases). Germline V gene lookup returns CDR1 LNHDA and CDR2 SQIVND (reference sequence). Deletions cut 5 bases from V and 5 bases from J, with 12 bases between. The length of the CDR3 is 14 residues. The CDR3 sequence is CASSSRTETGELFF. In DNA form, the CDR3 reads TGTGCCAGTAGTTCAAGGACAGAGACCGGGGAGCTGTTTTTT.

The rearrangement links TRBV6-5 to TRBJ1-6, with 7 bases aligning to TRBD1. The J segment lost 5 bases and the V segment lost 0 bases, leaving 4 bases of the junction unmatched. The germline gives CDR1 MNHEY, CDR2 SVGAGI. This CDR3 spans 16 amino acids. This chain's CDR3 is CASSYSNRGDNSPLHF. The CDR3 DNA follows: TGTGCCAGCAGTTACTCGAACAGGGGCGATAATTCACCCCTCCACTTT.

This clone was seen only once. V usage is TRBV6-6 and J usage is TRBJ2-7, with 7 bases lining up with TRBD1. V lost 0 bases to trimming and J lost 5 bases; unmatched junction nucleotides: 4. This CDR3 has 14 residues. The germline CDR1 and CDR2 sequences are MNHNY and SVGAGI (reference sequence). DNA of the CDR3: TGTGCCAGCAGTTACTCCACAGGGGCCAACGAGCAGTACTTC. It is translated as CASSYSTGANEQYF.

The V call is TRBV5-6, the J call TRBJ2-7; TRBD2 might be the D (5 bases). The CDR3 runs to 15 residues. The germline CDR1 and CDR2 sequences are SGHDT and YYEEEE. Trimming left V 4 bases short and J 9 bases short, with 23 bases between. CDR3 nucleotides: TGTGCCAGCAGCCCGGGGTGGGGTTCGGGTCGCGGGCAGTACTTC. It specifies CASSPGWGSGRGQYF.

This sequence joins TRBV5-1 and TRBJ2-7; 7 bases agree with TRBD1. The CDR3 extends over 13 amino acids. Germline V CDR1 and CDR2: SGHRS, YFSETQ. The V segment lost 4 bases and the J segment 3 bases; nucleotides outside the gene matches: 4. The CDR3: CASSPTGRYEQYF. DNA for the CDR3: TGCGCCAGCAGCCCGACAGGGCGCTACGAGCAGTACTTC.

The chain joins TRBV9 to TRBJ2-5, with D perhaps TRBD1 or TRBD2 (5 bases each). V was shortened by 4 bases and J by 6 bases, with 19 bases between the two germline ends. Germline V lookup: CDR1 SGDLS, CDR2 YYNGEE. There are 15 residues in the CDR3. The CDR3 sequence: CASSYGPARGKTQYF. The CDR3 coding sequence is TGTGCCAGCAGCTACGGACCCGCGAGGGGCAAGACCCAGTACTTC.